This passage covers 16 T cell receptor beta chains from one sample sequenced in a study of regulatory T cells in long-lasting Graves disease. The time point here: persistent/refractory GD, antithyroid drugs over 5 years with positive TRAb. Extracted RNA from PBMCs served as the source of the TCR library. Libraries of TCR beta came from iRepertoire HTBI primers plus Arm-PCR of CDR3 regions. TCRdb redid the calling of the multiplex PCR reads with MiXCR, one entry per CDR3 protein. The sample gives around 450,000 distinct CDR3 sequences, about 22% of which show up once; roughly 6.9% is in the top ten. Sequenced material: peripheral blood mononuclear cells (PBMCs), taken when the disease was refractory, from a patient treated with antithyroid drugs. The source of these receptors is a female donor with Graves disease.

This clonotype was observed at least ten times. J is TRBJ1-6 and V is TRBV12-3 or TRBV12-4; D remains unclear. The V end lost 5 bases, the J end lost 0 bases, and 5 bases lay between the germline ends. This CDR3 contains 14 residues. The CDR3 loop is CASSDRSYNSPLHF. As DNA, the CDR3 is TGTGCCAGCAGTGATCGCTCCTATAATTCACCCCTCCACTTT.

The CDR3 coding sequence is TGTGCCAGCAGCCACCGGGACGCGGGCCTCCTGGGGTCTGGAAACACCATATATTTT. Translating gives CASSHRDAGLLGSGNTIYF. This chain joins TRBV11-2 and TRBJ1-3; TRBD1 might be the D (5 bases). The ends were cut back, 5 bases at V and 1 base at J, with 24 bases in the middle. CDR1 is SGHAT, CDR2 FQNNGV, per germline. This CDR3 is 19 amino acids long.

The chain links TRBV5-1 to TRBJ2-5; maybe TRBD1 (5 bases). Germline assignment: CDR1 SGHRS and CDR2 YFSETQ. With 4 bases removed from V and 3 bases from J, the gap between germline ends came to 13 bases. This CDR3 comprises 14 residues. The CDR3 region is CASSRPGQKETQYF. CDR3 DNA: TGCGCCAGCAGCCGGCCAGGGCAGAAAGAGACCCAGTACTTC.

This clonotype was found many times. V is TRBV28 and J is TRBJ1-1; TRBD1 matches at 7 bases. From germline, CDR1 is MDHEN and CDR2 SYDVKM. V lost 9 bases to trimming and J lost 11 bases; unmatched junction nucleotides: 21. The CDR3 is 15 amino acids. The CDR3 nucleotides read TGTGCCAGTTTACCGGGGACAGCAGACCGGGTTGGGGCTTTCTTT. This encodes CASLPGTADRVGAFF.

Many counts were recorded for this clonotype. This sequence joins TRBV11-1 and TRBJ2-7; 7 positions agree with TRBD2. The germline gives CDR1 SGHAT, CDR2 FQDESV (reference sequence). V lost 5 bases to trimming and J lost 0 bases; unmatched junction nucleotides: 7. The CDR3 consists of 15 residues. CDR3 sequence reads: CASSGYGGYSYEQYF. The CDR3 coding sequence is TGTGCCAGCAGCGGGTACGGGGGGTACTCCTACGAGCAGTACTTC.

The table lists this clonotype with a few counts. The J gene is TRBJ1-1, the V gene TRBV19, with D unclear. CDR3 length: 13 amino acids. V was shortened by 7 bases and J by 4 bases, with 13 bases between the two germline ends. Germline V gene sequence: CDR1 LNHDA, CDR2 SQIVND (reference sequence). This CDR3 is CASTSGESTEAFF. CDR3 DNA sequence: TGTGCCAGTACCTCAGGAGAGAGCACTGAAGCTTTCTTT.

The V gene is TRBV12-3 or TRBV12-4, the J gene TRBJ1-6; the D gene is possibly TRBD1 (5 bases). This CDR3 region has 14 residues. Deletions cut 5 bases from V and 7 bases from J, with 12 bases between. This CDR3 is CASSVGLLNSPLHF. The DNA of the CDR3 is TGTGCCAGCAGTGTGGGACTTCTGAATTCACCCCTCCACTTT.

This sequence joins TRBV27 and TRBJ2-1; TRBD2 matches 12 bases. Per germline, CDR1 MNHEY and CDR2 SMNVEV (reference sequence). The CDR3 contains 16 residues. The J segment lost 7 bases and the V segment lost 1 base, leaving 5 bases of the junction unmatched. Here the CDR3 reads CASSLFPSGGGNEQFF. CDR3 in DNA: TGTGCCAGCAGTTTATTCCCTAGCGGGGGGGGGAATGAGCAGTTCTTC.

The CDR3 region is CASSLIRGGGANVLTF. The CDR3 coding sequence is TGTGCCAGCAGCTTGATTCGGGGAGGTGGGGCCAACGTCCTGACTTTC. The chain combines TRBV6-2 or TRBV6-3 with TRBJ2-6, with D tentatively TRBD2 (6 bases). This CDR3 spans 16 amino acids. Germline CDR1 MNHEY, CDR2 SVGEGT. The germline V and J ends were trimmed by 6 bases and 3 bases, with 15 bases remaining between them.

The chain is built from TRBV7-2 and TRBJ1-4, with D unclear. In germline, CDR1 is SGHTA, CDR2 FQGNSA. The CDR3 length is 14 residues. V was trimmed by 4 bases and J by 8 bases, leaving 14 bases between them. The CDR3 coding sequence is TGTGCCAGCAGCTATCGACCGGCGTGGGAAAAACTGTTTTTT. It translates to CASSYRPAWEKLFF.

There are many counts of this clonotype. The V gene is TRBV6-1, the J gene TRBJ1-2; unclear D gene. The CDR3 covers 12 residues. Germline CDR1 is MNHNS and CDR2 is SASEGT. Between the trimmed V and J ends, which lost 6 bases and 4 bases, there was a span of 9 bases. The CDR3 DNA is TGTGCCAGCAGCCAAGTGTCCTATGGCTACACCTTC. Translating it yields CASSQVSYGYTF.

This clonotype was detected a few times. This sequence joins TRBV2 and TRBJ2-2; D perhaps matches TRBD1 (6 bases). Trimming took off 4 bases at V and 10 bases at J, with 13 bases between the two ends. The CDR3 covers 13 residues. CDR1 is SNHLY and CDR2 is FYNNEI in the germline V gene. CDR3 coding DNA: TGTGCCAGCAGTGGACTACAGGGATCGGAGCTGTTTTTT. It codes for CASSGLQGSELFF.

V usage is TRBV18 and J usage is TRBJ2-5; 9 nucleotides line up with TRBD1. The J segment lost 2 bases and the V segment lost 0 bases, leaving 4 bases of the junction unmatched. CDR1 and CDR2 (germline): KGHSH, LQKENI. The CDR3 is 16 amino acids. The CDR3 DNA reads TGTGCCAGCTCACCACCATACAGGGGGCCTCAAGAGACCCAGTACTTC. Its translation is CASSPPYRGPQETQYF.

In this sample, this clonotype turned up many times. The rearrangement uses TRBV2 and TRBJ1-1; TRBD1 is a possible D gene (5 bases). The ends were cut back, 2 bases at V and 11 bases at J, with 12 bases in the middle. Germline V lookup: CDR1 SNHLY, CDR2 FYNNEI. The CDR3 runs to 12 residues. The CDR3 sequence is CASSETLGEAFF. CDR3 DNA: TGTGCCAGCAGTGAAACTTTGGGGGAGGCTTTCTTT.

This clonotype was counted many times. The rearrangement links TRBV7-2 to TRBJ2-2; perhaps TRBD2 as D (5 bases). The CDR3 covers 14 residues. Germline V gene sequence: CDR1 SGHTA, CDR2 FQGNSA. V was trimmed by 4 bases and J by 0 bases, leaving 6 bases between them. Written as DNA, the CDR3 is TGTGCCAGCAGCTCGGGATCGAACACCGGGGAGCTGTTTTTT. Its translation is CASSSGSNTGELFF. Together with reference TRBV7-2 and TRBJ2-2, the CDR3 gives the full variable domain: GAGVSQSPSNKVTEKGKDVELRCDPISGHTALYWYRQSLGQGLEFLIYFQGNSAPDKSGLPSDRFSAERTGGSVSTLTIQRTQQEDSAVYLCASSSGSNTGELFFGEGSRLTVL.

This clonotype was seen at least ten times. The rearrangement uses TRBV11-1 and TRBJ2-5; unclear D gene. This CDR3 has 14 amino acids. Germline CDR1 and CDR2: SGHAT and FQDESV (reference sequence). V was cut by 0 bases and J by 5 bases, with 10 bases left in between. Here the CDR3 reads CASSLAYVGETQYF. CDR3 sequence (DNA): TGTGCCAGCAGCTTAGCTTACGTCGGGGAGACCCAGTACTTC. The full variable domain, rest sourced from reference TRBV11-1 and TRBJ2-5, is EAEVAQSPRYKITEKSQAVAFWCDPISGHATLYWYRQILGQGPELLVQFQDESVVDDSQLPKDRFSAERLKGVDSTLKIQPAELGDSAMYLCASSLAYVGETQYFGPGTRLLVL.